The rows below give T cell receptor beta chains drawn from one sample of a study of T-cell memory formation after mild COVID-19. Using its own MiXCR run on the 5' RACE reads, TCRdb lists one record per CDR3 protein. Among more than 300,000 distinct CDR3 sequences listed, 20% to 25% were seen once. The source material was PBMCs or a T cell subset sorted from them (not recorded which). The receptor set was obtained from a man aged 18-30 years who had mild COVID-19 (a few samples of this study predate the infection). Cell type and time point are not known. Each CDR3 is given with its conserved first and last residue. D genes are given only for firm matches. Size is stated for part of the rows, as once, few or many counts, or as a class when the clone is expanded.

>NA|TRBJ1-3|few|TRBV7-2
TGTGCCAGCAGAAGAAAGGGGAATGGCGGAAACACCATATATTTT
CASRRKGNGGNTIYF
>TRBD1|TRBJ1-1|NA|TRBV5-1
TGCGCCAGCAGCTTGTCGGGACAGAGATCCACTGAAGCTTTCTTT
CASSLSGQRSTEAFF
>NA|TRBJ1-6|NA|TRBV28
TGTGCCAGCAGGCCGGACGGAAATTCACCCCTCCACTTT
CASRPDGNSPLHF
>NA|TRBJ2-7|few|TRBV7-9
TGTGCCAGCAGCTTCGACCGGTGGGAGCAGTACTTC
CASSFDRWEQYF
>NA|TRBJ2-1|NA|TRBV10-3
TGTGCCATCAGTGACAGGGGACGGGTCAGTGGGCAGTTCTTC
CAISDRGRVSGQFF
>NA|TRBJ1-5|once|TRBV12-3/TRBV12-4
TGTGCCAGCAGTTTAAATGGGGAGCCCCAGCATTTT
CASSLNGEPQHF
>NA|TRBJ2-5|few|TRBV11-2
TGTGCCAGCAGCTTAGGTGCTGCGGGGGAGACCCAGTACTTC
CASSLGAAGETQYF
>NA|TRBJ2-7|few|TRBV7-2
TGTGCCAGCAGCTCATCCGGGTCTCTCTACGAGCAGTACTTC
CASSSSGSLYEQYF
>NA|TRBJ1-4|NA|TRBV27
TGTGCCAGCAGTTCCGGGCTGCGGGAAAAACTGTTTTTT
CASSSGLREKLFF
>NA|TRBJ2-3|NA|TRBV27
TGTGCCAGCAGTCCGGGCCCCGGGCAAGATACGCAGTATTTT
CASSPGPGQDTQYF
>TRBD2|TRBJ2-5|few|TRBV7-3
TGTGCCAGCAGCTTAACCCCTGAGCGGGGGGGGAGAGAGACCCAGTACTTC
CASSLTPERGGRETQYF
>NA|TRBJ1-2|few|TRBV4-3
TGCGCCAGCAGCCCGGGACCTGGTAACTATGGCTACACCTTC
CASSPGPGNYGYTF
>TRBD2|TRBJ2-3|NA|TRBV5-1
TGCGCCAGCAGCTTTTCTAGCGGGGGCTCCGATACGCAGTATTTT
CASSFSSGGSDTQYF
>NA|TRBJ1-1|few|TRBV4-1
TGCGCCAGCAGCCAACCCACCGGGGAAACTGAAGCTTTCTTT
CASSQPTGETEAFF
>TRBD2|TRBJ2-3|NA|TRBV2
TGTGCCAGCAATTTAGCGGGGAGCACAGATACGCAGTATTTT
CASNLAGSTDTQYF
>TRBD2|TRBJ2-3|NA|TRBV10-2
TGCGCCAGCAGCCACCCACCAATGACTAGCGGGGGGGCCGAAACAGATACGCAGTATTTT
CASSHPPMTSGGAETDTQYF
>NA|TRBJ1-5|NA|TRBV19
TGTGCCAGTAGTATCGGGGGAACGGCTGTTCAGCCCCAGCATTTT
CASSIGGTAVQPQHF
>NA|TRBJ1-6|few|TRBV2
TGTGCCAGCAGGGTCCAGGGGCTAGGTTCACCCCTCCACTTT
CASRVQGLGSPLHF
>TRBD1|TRBJ2-7|NA|TRBV4-1
TGCGCCAGCCGCGGGACAGGGGGCGGAGATTCCTACGAGCAGTACTTC
CASRGTGGGDSYEQYF
>TRBD2|TRBJ2-3|few|TRBV9
TGTGCCAGCAGCCCAGCGGGGGGGAACACAGATACGCAGTATTTT
CASSPAGGNTDTQYF
>NA|TRBJ2-5|NA|TRBV15
TGTGCCACCAGCAAAAGCGGCCTAGGGGAGACCCAGTACTTC
CATSKSGLGETQYF
>NA|TRBJ2-5|few|TRBV6-2/TRBV6-3
TGTGCCAGCAGTTACTCGACAGAGAAAGAGACCCAGTACTTC
CASSYSTEKETQYF
>NA|TRBJ2-3|NA|TRBV7-9
TGTGCCAGCAGCTCCGCCCTAGCCCCGTCCCCGGATACGCAGTATTTT
CASSSALAPSPDTQYF
>NA|TRBJ1-2|few|TRBV27
TGTGCCAGCAGTCCCCGCCACGAGGGGGGGTATGGCTACACCTTC
CASSPRHEGGYGYTF
>TRBD1|TRBJ1-2|many|TRBV6-5
TGTGCCAGCAGTTTTAGGGGGCGGCGAGGCTACACCTTC
CASSFRGRRGYTF
>NA|TRBJ2-5|few|TRBV7-2
TGTGCCAGCAGCCGGGACTGGCAAGAGACCCAGTACTTC
CASSRDWQETQYF
>NA|TRBJ2-7|NA|TRBV7-9
TGTGCCAGCAGCCGACAGGAAGGGGTCTACGAGCAGTACTTC
CASSRQEGVYEQYF
>TRBD2|TRBJ2-1|few|TRBV7-2
TGTGCCAGCACGTCCGGGGGGGCCCCCTACAATGAGCAGTTCTTC
CASTSGGAPYNEQFF
>NA|TRBJ1-1|NA|TRBV29-1
TGCAGCGCCACCCAGGCCGTCCAGAACACTGAAGCTTTCTTT
CSATQAVQNTEAFF
>NA|TRBJ2-1|NA|TRBV20-1
TGCAGTGCTAGAGTCCCCCGATCGGGTTCCTACAATGAGCAGTTCTTC
CSARVPRSGSYNEQFF
>TRBD1|TRBJ1-2|NA|TRBV6-5
TGTGCCAGCAGCCGCGGACAGGGGGCCGATTTTCTCGACTACACCTTC
CASSRGQGADFLDYTF
>NA|TRBJ2-5|many|TRBV2
TGTGCCAGCAGTGAAGCCATCTCGCCGGAGACCCAGTACTTC
CASSEAISPETQYF
>TRBD1|TRBJ2-3|NA|TRBV18
TGTGCCAGCTCACCCCCACAGGGGACAGATACGCAGTATTTT
CASSPPQGTDTQYF
>NA|TRBJ2-1|NA|TRBV3-1
TGTGCCAGCAGCCAGCGGGGCAAGTTGTCCAATGAGCAGTTCTTC
CASSQRGKLSNEQFF
>TRBD2|TRBJ2-5|NA|TRBV20-1
TGCAGTGCTAGAGGGGGCGGGGGGCGAGAGACCCAGTACTTC
CSARGGGGRETQYF
>TRBD2|TRBJ2-3|NA|TRBV4-3
TGCGCCAGCAGCCAAGATGGGACTAGCGGGGGGTCAGATACGCAGTATTTT
CASSQDGTSGGSDTQYF
>NA|TRBJ1-2|NA|TRBV7-9
TGTGCCAGCAGCCTAGGGGCGGCTGGCTACACCTTC
CASSLGAAGYTF
>NA|TRBJ2-1|NA|TRBV6-2/TRBV6-3
TGTGCCAGCACGGATGGCAATGAGCAGTTCTTC
CASTDGNEQFF
>NA|TRBJ1-1|NA|TRBV6-5
TGTGCCAGCACCCAAGGCGGAGGCACTGAAGCTTTCTTT
CASTQGGGTEAFF
>NA|TRBJ2-6|NA|TRBV14
TGTGCCAGCAGCCAAACTGGGGCCAACGTCCTGACTTTC
CASSQTGANVLTF
>TRBD1|TRBJ1-1|NA|TRBV4-3
TGCGCCAGCAGCCAAGGAGTGCGGGAGGGGGCGCGCACTGAAGCTTTCTTT
CASSQGVREGARTEAFF
>TRBD1|TRBJ1-2|many|TRBV10-3
TGTGCCATCAGTGATGTTGGGACAGATGTCTATGGCTACACCTTC
CAISDVGTDVYGYTF
>TRBD2|TRBJ2-7|NA|TRBV7-9
TGTGCCAGCAGCCCGCCTTGGGACTATCCCTACGAGCAGTACTTC
CASSPPWDYPYEQYF
>NA|TRBJ2-5|many|TRBV7-9
TGTGCCAGCAGCTTAGACACCCAAGAGACCCAGTACTTC
CASSLDTQETQYF
>TRBD1|TRBJ1-4|NA|TRBV7-2
TGTGCCAGCAGCATCCGGACAGGGCGGGAAAAACTGTTTTTT
CASSIRTGREKLFF
>NA|TRBJ1-5|few|TRBV10-3
TGTGCCATCAGTGAGAGGAAGGATCAGCCCCAGCATTTT
CAISERKDQPQHF
>NA|TRBJ2-2|NA|TRBV4-3
TGCGCCAGCAGCCAAGATCGGGCTAACCTGTTTTTT
CASSQDRANLFF
>TRBD2|TRBJ2-3|NA|TRBV9
TGTGCCAGCAGCGTAGCAGGCGGGAGTCCTAGCACAGATACGCAGTATTTT
CASSVAGGSPSTDTQYF
>NA|TRBJ2-6|NA|TRBV10-3
TGTGCCATCGAGGGACCCCTCTCTGGGGCCAACGTCCTGACTTTC
CAIEGPLSGANVLTF
>NA|TRBJ2-7|few|TRBV12-3/TRBV12-4
TGTGCCAGCAGTTACGGGGGTGGGGAGCAGTACTTC
CASSYGGGEQYF
>TRBD1|TRBJ2-7|NA|TRBV5-1
TGCGCCAGCAGCTTTACAGGACAGGGCCCCTACGAGCAGTACTTC
CASSFTGQGPYEQYF
>TRBD1|TRBJ1-2|NA|TRBV7-2
TGTGCCAGCAACCCGACAGGGGGGAACTATGGCCACACCTTC
CASNPTGGNYGHTF
>TRBD2|TRBJ2-3|few|TRBV7-2
TGTGCCAGCAGCCCGAGGACTAGCGGGGGGGCCGTTGATACGCAGTATTTT
CASSPRTSGGAVDTQYF
>TRBD2|TRBJ2-1|NA|TRBV4-3
TGCGCCAGCAGCCAAGACGGGGCTAGCGGGGGACCCTCCTACAATGAGCAGTTCTTC
CASSQDGASGGPSYNEQFF
>TRBD2|TRBJ2-1|NA|TRBV5-6
TGTGCCACCCCCGTCGGATCGGTTAGCGGGGGGCCCGACAATGAGCAGTTCTTC
CATPVGSVSGGPDNEQFF
>NA|TRBJ2-7|few|TRBV7-8
TGTGCCAGCAGCATTTACAGGGAACGGTACTTC
CASSIYRERYF
>NA|TRBJ2-1|NA|TRBV3-1
TGTGCCAGCAGCCAGAACTTTTGGAATGAGCAGTTCTTC
CASSQNFWNEQFF
>NA|TRBJ2-7|few|TRBV2
TGTGCCAGCAGTGAACAAGGAAGTGCCTACGAGCAGTACTTC
CASSEQGSAYEQYF
>NA|TRBJ2-5|NA|TRBV7-9
TGTGCCAGCAGGAACGGCGGGGCCCCAGGAGAGACCCAGTACTTC
CASRNGGAPGETQYF